The 22 T cell receptor beta chains given below trace back to one sample, sequenced in a study of cytomegalovirus exposure and HLA in healthy donors. A multiplex PCR was run with 60 Vbeta primers and 13 Jbeta primers. Assay used: immunoSEQ multiplex PCR; TCRdb lists only in-frame clones, some missing. The sample consists of 76,000 or so clones, around 80% of them appearing once. The sample consisted of PBMCs. These receptors all come from a man under 40 in good health and CMV-seronegative.

The chain carries TRBV4-3 and TRBJ1-5; D gene unclear. The CDR3 contains 13 residues. V lost 2 bases and J 4 bases, leaving 6 bases between the germline ends. The germline gives CDR1 LGHNA, CDR2 YSLEER. CDR3: CASSQSLNQPQHF. The CDR3 DNA is TGCGCCAGCAGCCAATCTCTAAATCAGCCCCAGCATTTT.

The chain has TRBV6-5 and TRBJ2-5; the match to TRBD1 covers 8 bases. The J call is doubtful: the DNA matches TRBJ2-7 better. The CDR3 loop spans 13 amino acids. Germline lookup yields CDR1 MNHEY and CDR2 SVGAGI. As DNA, the CDR3 is TGTGCCAGCAGTCGACAGGGGAGGTACGAGCAGTACTTC. Residues: CASSRQGRYEQYF.

This chain uses TRBV14 with TRBJ1-1, with D uncertain. Between the trimmed V and J ends, which lost 4 bases and 0 bases, there was a span of 12 bases. In germline, CDR1 is SGHDN, CDR2 FVKESK. The CDR3 is made up of 15 amino acids. The CDR3 bases are TGTGCCAGCAGCCTTGGACTGCTGATGAACACTGAAGCTTTCTTT. Translating gives CASSLGLLMNTEAFF.

This clone turned up a few times. Here the CDR3 DNA reads TGTGCCAGCAGCCCTCTAGGGGGCCATGAGCAGTTCTTC. It translates to CASSPLGGHEQFF. The chain carries TRBV7-9 and TRBJ2-1; 7 nucleotides align to TRBD1. Germline loops: CDR1 SEHNR, CDR2 FQNEAQ (reference sequence). The CDR3 spans 13 residues. With V trimmed by 5 bases and J by 8 bases, 6 bases remained unmatched. The variable domain in full, completed from reference TRBV7-9 and TRBJ2-1, reads DTGVSQNPRHKITKRGQNVTFRCDPISEHNRLYWYRQTLGQGPEFLTYFQNEAQLEKSRLLSDRFSAERPKGSFSTLEIQRTEQGDSAMYLCASSPLGGHEQFFGPGTRLTVL.

Comments on this clone: A read error may produce the germline difference seen at one junction end. V is TRBV19 and J is TRBJ2-6, with D possibly being TRBD1 (5 bases). CDR1 and CDR2 from the germline V gene are LNHDA and SQIVND (reference sequence). This CDR3 region has 13 residues. The CDR3 reads CATAVSGANVLPF. The CDR3 bases are TGTGCCACCGCAGTCTCTGGGGCCAACGTCCTGCCTTTC.

V and J are TRBV29-1 and TRBJ2-7; 7 bases line up with TRBD2. After removal of 5 bases from V and 0 bases from J, the junction contained 7 bases not matched to a gene. Germline assignment: CDR1 SQVTM and CDR2 ANQGSEA. This CDR3 comprises 14 residues. CDR3 nucleotide sequence: TGCAGCGTTCAGGGAGGGGCGACCTCCTACGAGCAGTACTTC. Residues: CSVQGGATSYEQYF.

CDR3 sequence reads: CASSSGQGAYTEAFF. The CDR3 nucleotides read TGTGCCAGCAGTTCCGGACAGGGGGCCTACACTGAAGCTTTCTTT. This rearrangement joins TRBV27 to TRBJ1-1; 11 positions agree with TRBD1. The CDR3 loop spans 15 amino acids. J lost 3 bases, V lost 4 bases, and 4 bases had no gene match. In germline, CDR1 is MNHEY, CDR2 SMNVEV (reference sequence).

The chain employs TRBV11-3 and TRBJ2-3, with 7 positions matching TRBD2. Germline-derived CDR1 and CDR2 are SGHNT and YENEEA. The CDR3 is made up of 17 amino acids. Trimming removed 5 bases from V and 1 base from J; junction bases left unmatched: 12. The CDR3 nucleotides are TGTGCCAGCAGCGTGGGAGGGAGGATGTTGGGCACAGATACGCAGTATTTT. Translation: CASSVGGRMLGTDTQYF.

CDR3 DNA sequence: TGTGCCAGTATATCCGGGAATCACACCGGGGAGCTGTTTTTT. The encoded protein is CASISGNHTGELFF. The rearrangement uses TRBV19 and TRBJ2-2, with a possible D match to TRBD2 (5 bases). V was cut by 7 bases and J by 3 bases, with 12 bases left in between. Germline V CDR1 and CDR2: LNHDA, SQIVND (reference sequence). CDR3 length: 14 amino acids.

The chain links TRBV19 to TRBJ1-1; 7 nucleotides match TRBD1. CDR1 and CDR2 from the germline V gene are LNHDA and SQIVND (reference sequence). The CDR3 loop spans 14 amino acids. Germline trimming cut 5 bases from V and 10 bases from J; bases unmatched to any gene: 13. CDR3 residues: CASSSFRTGRGAFF. In DNA form, the CDR3 reads TGTGCCAGTAGTTCCTTTCGGACAGGTCGAGGAGCTTTCTTT.

This clone occurred once. The genes are TRBV25-1 and TRBJ2-3; no definite D call. The V gene's germline CDR1 is MGHDK and CDR2 SYGVNS. This CDR3 has 16 amino acids. V was cut by 5 bases and J by 2 bases, with 17 bases left in between. CDR3 DNA sequence: TGTGCCAGCAGTTCCTCCTCAGGTAGAACCACAGATACGCAGTATTTT. Protein product: CASSSSSGRTTDTQYF. The full variable domain, in which reference TRBV25-1 and TRBJ2-3 provide the parts outside the CDR3, is EADIYQTPRYLVIGTGKKITLECSQTMGHDKMYWYQQDPGMELHLIHYSYGVNSTEKGDLSSESTVSRIRTEHFPLTLESARPSHTSQYLCASSSSSGRTTDTQYFGPGTRLTVL.

The V and J genes are TRBV28 and TRBJ1-2; D ambiguous. From germline, CDR1 is MDHEN and CDR2 SYDVKM. This CDR3 contains 13 residues. V was cut by 8 bases and J by 7 bases, with 17 bases left in between. CDR3 sequence reads: CASGSGFRVGYTF. DNA for the CDR3: TGTGCCAGCGGCTCAGGTTTTCGAGTTGGCTACACCTTC.

The chain carries TRBV5-4 and TRBJ2-3; D is perhaps TRBD2 (6 bases). From germline, CDR1 is SGHNT and CDR2 YYREEE (reference sequence). V was pared by 0 bases and J by 5 bases, with 10 bases between. There are 14 residues in the CDR3. The DNA of the CDR3 is TGTGCCAGCAGCTTGGCGGGAGCAAAAGATACGCAGTATTTT. Its translation is CASSLAGAKDTQYF.

The rearrangement joins TRBV2 to TRBJ2-2; D ambiguous. CDR3 size: 12 residues. The V gene lost 6 bases and the J gene lost 7 bases, with 9 bases spanning the gap. Germline V lookup: CDR1 SNHLY, CDR2 FYNNEI. The CDR3 sequence: CASRRDVGELFF. The CDR3 DNA is TGTGCCAGCAGGAGAGATGTCGGGGAGCTGTTTTTT.

The V gene is TRBV5-4, the J gene TRBJ2-7; D may be TRBD1 (5 bases). The CDR3 covers 14 residues. Germline assignment: CDR1 SGHNT and CDR2 YYREEE (reference sequence). V was shortened by 4 bases and J by 2 bases, with 13 bases between the two germline ends. For the CDR3, the DNA is TGTGCCAGCAGCCATCCCAGACAGCCCTACGAGCAGTACTTC. Translating it yields CASSHPRQPYEQYF.

The chain has TRBV7-9 and TRBJ2-5; 8 positions match TRBD2. The CDR3 has 16 residues. Germline V CDR1 and CDR2: SEHNR, FQNEAQ (reference sequence). V lost 2 bases to trimming and J lost 2 bases; unmatched junction nucleotides: 7. The CDR3 coding sequence is TGTGCCAGCAGCTTACCAAGCGGGAGACCTCAAGAGACCCAGTACTTC. Protein product: CASSLPSGRPQETQYF.

This chain joins TRBV13 and TRBJ1-2; 7 bases agree with TRBD1. V gave up 3 bases and J gave up 2 bases; unmatched junction bases: 3. The CDR3 covers 14 residues. Germline CDR1 is PRHDT and CDR2 is FYEKMQ (reference sequence). As DNA, the CDR3 is TGTGCCAGCAGCTTGACAGGGCCAAACTATGGCTACACCTTC. Protein sequence: CASSLTGPNYGYTF. Full variable domain (outside the CDR3, taken from reference TRBV13 and TRBJ1-2): AAGVIQSPRHLIKEKRETATLKCYPIPRHDTVYWYQQGPGQDPQFLISFYEKMQSDKGSIPDRFSAQQFSDYHSELNMSSLELGDSALYFCASSLTGPNYGYTFGSGTRLTVV.

Only one count was recorded for this clone. This chain joins TRBV20-1 and TRBJ1-1; no firm D call. The V and J ends lost 5 bases and 2 bases respectively, with 6 bases between them. Germline CDR1 DFQATT, CDR2 SNEGSKA (reference sequence). The CDR3 length is 11 residues. CDR3 in amino acids: CSALSNTEAFF. CDR3 coding DNA: TGCAGTGCTCTATCCAACACTGAAGCTTTCTTT.

The gene calls are TRBV6-5 and TRBJ2-2, with TRBD2 matching 9 bases. The trim removed 10 bases at V and 1 base at J, leaving 1 base unmatched. The germline gives CDR1 MNHEY, CDR2 SVGAGI. This CDR3 has 13 residues. The CDR3 reads CATAGGNTGELFF. The CDR3 DNA is TGTGCCACAGCGGGGGGGAACACCGGGGAGCTGTTTTTT.

The rearrangement uses TRBV5-6 and TRBJ1-4; D uncertain. This CDR3 is 14 amino acids long. The V and J ends lost 4 bases and 8 bases respectively, with 15 bases between them. Germline assignment: CDR1 SGHDT and CDR2 YYEEEE. CDR3 DNA: TGTGCCAGCAGCGTGGACGGGGTGGGAGAAAAACTGTTTTTT. Translated, it gives CASSVDGVGEKLFF.

The CDR3 protein is CASSPPSGATKYF. In DNA, the CDR3 is TGTGCCAGCTCACCACCAAGCGGGGCCACTAAGTATTTT. V and J are TRBV18 and TRBJ2-3; TRBD2 agrees at 7 bases. The length of the CDR3 is 13 residues. V shed 0 bases and J 13 bases; nucleotides not matched to a gene: 7. Germline V gives CDR1 KGHSH, CDR2 LQKENI.

This clone showed up just a few times. The J gene is TRBJ1-3, the V gene TRBV4-3, with D hard to call. The CDR3 is made up of 17 amino acids. V was shortened by 0 bases and J by 0 bases, with 12 bases between the two germline ends. CDR1 is LGHNA and CDR2 is YSLEER in the germline V gene. This CDR3 is CASSQDLRVYSGNTIYF. The CDR3 coding sequence is TGCGCCAGCAGCCAAGATCTACGAGTGTACTCTGGAAACACCATATATTTT.